The 26 T cell receptor beta chains listed next were all sequenced from one sample in a study of T cells in Graves' hyperthyroidism and ophthalmopathy. From RNA transcripts, TCR beta CDR3 regions were amplified. The HTBI primer set drove a first-round RT-PCR of the TCR CDR3. TCRdb re-derived calls from the multiplex PCR reads in MiXCR, one entry per CDR3 protein. The sample shows roughly 800,000 distinct CDR3 sequences, 35% to 45% of them seen only once. The sequencing sample was made of blood. These receptors came from a man aged 18 to 29 with Graves' hyperthyroidism.

The gene calls are TRBV16 and TRBJ2-7; 9 nucleotides match TRBD1. The J segment lost 3 bases and the V segment lost 0 bases, leaving 3 bases of the junction unmatched. The length of the CDR3 is 15 residues. Germline CDR1 KGHSY, CDR2 FQNENV. CDR3 sequence: CASSQSDRGGYEQYF. The CDR3, as DNA: TGTGCCAGCAGCCAATCGGACAGGGGAGGCTACGAGCAGTACTTC.

This clonotype occurred many times. The chain carries TRBV7-9 and TRBJ1-2; D gene uncertain. The ends were cut back, 0 bases at V and 4 bases at J, with 3 bases in the middle. The CDR3 sequence is 12 residues long. Looked up from germline, CDR1 is SEHNR and CDR2 is FQNEAQ (reference sequence). The CDR3 DNA reads as TGTGCCAGCAGCTTAGCCGCCTATGGCTACACCTTC. This encodes CASSLAAYGYTF. The whole variable domain, remainder taken from reference TRBV7-9 and TRBJ1-2, is DTGVSQNPRHKITKRGQNVTFRCDPISEHNRLYWYRQTLGQGPEFLTYFQNEAQLEKSRLLSDRFSAERPKGSFSTLEIQRTEQGDSAMYLCASSLAAYGYTFGSGTRLTVV.

CDR3 in DNA: TGTGCCAGCAGCCAGACTAGCGGGAGGTTGGCAGATACGCAGTATTTT. Amino acids: CASSQTSGRLADTQYF. The chain couples TRBV5-4 to TRBJ2-3, with 13 bases aligning to TRBD2. Looked up from germline, CDR1 is SGHNT and CDR2 is YYREEE (reference sequence). V shed 4 bases, J shed 4 bases, and the junction held 6 bases outside the gene matches. The CDR3 contains 16 residues.

This clonotype was detected only a few times. The chain carries TRBV6-5 and TRBJ2-6; weak D call: TRBD2 (5 bases). Trimming took off 7 bases at V and 1 base at J, with 17 bases between the two ends. CDR1 and CDR2 (germline): MNHEY, SVGAGI. This CDR3 is 17 amino acids long. In nucleotides, the CDR3 is TGTGCCAGCACCAGGCTTACTAGAGCGTCTGGGGCCAACGTCCTGACTTTC. Amino acids: CASTRLTRASGANVLTF.

The rearrangement joins TRBV7-3 to TRBJ2-7; 7 nucleotides agree with TRBD1. V was pared by 5 bases and J by 3 bases, with 4 bases of the junction left unmatched. CDR1 is SGHTA and CDR2 is FQGTGA in the germline V gene. This CDR3 region has 13 residues. The CDR3 loop reads CASSRGQNYEQYF. As DNA, the CDR3 is TGTGCCAGCAGCCGGGGACAGAACTACGAGCAGTACTTC.

J is TRBJ2-2 and V is TRBV24-1; D possibly uses TRBD1 or TRBD2 (5 bases each). Germline lookup yields CDR1 KGHDR and CDR2 SFDVKD. V was pared by 6 bases and J by 8 bases, with 15 bases between. The CDR3 has 14 amino acids. The CDR3 DNA reads TGTGCCACCAGTTACCCGGGGCGGTCTGGGGAGCTGTTTTTT. Amino acids: CATSYPGRSGELFF.

This clonotype was seen ten or more times. V is TRBV7-2 and J is TRBJ2-5; TRBD2 agrees at 13 bases. Germline V gene lookup returns CDR1 SGHTA and CDR2 FQGNSA. The CDR3 spans 16 residues. Trimming removed 5 bases from V and 7 bases from J; junction bases left unmatched: 10. The CDR3 loop reads CASSGGLAGTEGTQYF. Here the CDR3 DNA reads TGTGCCAGCAGCGGGGGACTAGCGGGAACTGAAGGGACCCAGTACTTC. The complete variable domain, with remaining parts taken from reference TRBV7-2 and TRBJ2-5, reads GAGVSQSPSNKVTEKGKDVELRCDPISGHTALYWYRQSLGQGLEFLIYFQGNSAPDKSGLPSDRFSAERTGGSVSTLTIQRTQQEDSAVYLCASSGGLAGTEGTQYFGPGTRLLVL.

Only one count was recorded for this clonotype. Mismatch with germline at one junction end may stem from a read error. This chain connects TRBV6-1 to TRBJ1-4, with unresolved D. Germline CDR1 MNHNS, CDR2 SASEGT. The CDR3 sequence is 14 residues long. The CDR3 bases are TGTGCCAGCACCACCACGACCCTTAATGAAAAACTGGTTTTT. Translation: CASTTTTLNEKLVF.

The chain carries TRBV15 and TRBJ2-7; the D gene is possibly TRBD1 (5 bases). Looked up from germline, CDR1 is LNHNV and CDR2 is YYDKDF (reference sequence). The CDR3 spans 15 residues. With 3 bases removed from V and 2 bases from J, the gap between germline ends came to 14 bases. The CDR3 loop is CATSRVRAGTYEQYF. In DNA, the CDR3 is TGTGCCACCAGCAGGGTCCGGGCAGGGACCTACGAGCAGTACTTC.

This clonotype was detected ten times or more. This chain connects TRBV29-1 to TRBJ2-2, with no clear D. Per the germline V gene, CDR1 is SQVTM and CDR2 is ANQGSEA. CDR3 size: 14 residues. Trimming pared 5 bases from V and 1 base from J, leaving 11 bases between. This CDR3 reads CSVTRPQNTGELFF. The CDR3 DNA sequence: TGCAGCGTTACTCGACCCCAGAACACCGGGGAGCTGTTTTTT.

Of note for this clonotype: Sequence at one end of the junction differs from germline and may be a read error. J is TRBJ1-5 and V is TRBV20-1, with D unclear. In germline, CDR1 is DFQATT, CDR2 SNEGSKA (reference sequence). This CDR3 has 14 residues. CDR3 nucleotide sequence: TGCAGTGCTAGAGACCTTTATAGCAATCAGCCCCCGCATTTT. Its protein is CSARDLYSNQPPHF.

This clonotype was counted ten times or more. J is TRBJ2-7 and V is TRBV29-1; the D is unclear. The CDR3 covers 12 residues. Trimming left V 4 bases short and J 1 base short, with 8 bases between. Germline CDR1 and CDR2: SQVTM and ANQGSEA. The CDR3 DNA follows: TGCAGCGTTGTCGTGACTTCCTACGAGCAGTACTTC. Translation gives CSVVVTSYEQYF.

To note about this clonotype: A much larger clone differs by one base, so this may be a read error. This chain joins TRBV9 and TRBJ2-5; 7 positions agree with TRBD1. CDR3 length equals 13 residues. The germline V gene has CDR1 SGDLS and CDR2 YYNGEE. Here the CDR3 reads CATSWDSQESQYF. CDR3 sequence (DNA): TGTGCCACTTCTTGGGACAGCCAAGAGTCCCAGTACTTC.

Comments on this clonotype: This could be a read error, since a much larger clone is one nucleotide away. The J gene is TRBJ2-5, the V gene TRBV7-9; D remains unclear. The CDR3 is 12 residues long. In germline, CDR1 is SEHNR, CDR2 FQNEAQ (reference sequence). The CDR3 spells CASSLFIEAQYF. The DNA for the CDR3 is TGTGCCAGCAGCTTATTTATAGAGGCCCAGTACTTC. The full variable domain, in which reference TRBV7-9 and TRBJ2-5 provide the parts outside the CDR3, is DTGVSQNPRHKITKRGQNVTFRCDPISEHNRLYWYRQTLGQGPEFLTYFQNEAQLEKSRLLSDRFSAERPKGSFSTLEIQRTEQGDSAMYLCASSLFIEAQYFGPGTRLLVL.

The V call is TRBV18, the J call TRBJ1-1, with a tentative D call TRBD1 (6 bases). Germline-derived CDR1 and CDR2 are KGHSH and LQKENI. The CDR3 covers 12 residues. V lost 2 bases to trimming and J lost 7 bases, with 8 bases between them. In DNA, the CDR3 is TGTGCCAGCTCACCAGGGGGCAATGAAGCTTTCTTT. Translating it yields CASSPGGNEAFF.

The V call is TRBV10-3, the J call TRBJ1-1; 8 nucleotides align to TRBD1. The CDR3 is 15 residues long. V was clipped by 8 bases and J by 3 bases; unmatched bases: 11. The V gene's germline CDR1 is ENHRY and CDR2 SYGVKD. The chain's CDR3 is CAIWGDRRRDTEAFF. The CDR3 region has the DNA TGTGCCATCTGGGGGGACAGGCGTCGGGACACTGAAGCTTTCTTT.

The chain joins TRBV7-9 to TRBJ1-1; D gene ambiguous. CDR3 length: 12 amino acids. Germline-derived CDR1 and CDR2 are SEHNR and FQNEAQ (reference sequence). V lost 0 bases to trimming and J lost 6 bases, with 5 bases between them. CDR3 region: CASSLAASEAFF. In DNA form, the CDR3 reads TGTGCCAGCAGCTTAGCAGCGTCTGAAGCTTTCTTT.

This clonotype was recorded many times. The chain combines TRBV9 with TRBJ1-2, with 8 nucleotides matching TRBD1. This CDR3 has 18 amino acids. The germline V gene encodes CDR1 SGDLS and CDR2 YYNGEE. The trim removed 2 bases at V and 8 bases at J, leaving 20 bases unmatched. For the CDR3, the DNA is TGTGCCAGCAGCGTGGGCCTGTCCTCGGAGGCAGGGGGCGGAGGCTACACCTTC. As protein: CASSVGLSSEAGGGGYTF.

This chain joins TRBV20-1 and TRBJ2-6; no reliable D call. V lost 3 bases and J lost 1, with 13 bases in between. The CDR3 runs 16 residues. CDR1 DFQATT and CDR2 SNEGSKA come from the germline V gene (reference sequence). The CDR3 loop reads CSASTSHSSGANVLTF. Written as DNA, the CDR3 is TGCAGTGCTAGTACCAGTCACAGTTCTGGGGCCAACGTCCTGACTTTC.

As concerns this clonotype: As the CDR3 is not closed by the conserved phenylalanine or tryptophan, this likely results from a read error. V gene TRBV6-1 combines with J gene TRBJ1-2, with a weak D call TRBD1 (6 bases). Germline CDR1 and CDR2: MNHNS and SASEGT. Trimming shortened V by 3 bases and J by 3 bases, and 8 bases separated the two germline ends. The CDR3 length is 13 residues. CDR3 nucleotides: TGTGCCAGCAGTGAGGGGGCGGACTATGGCTACACCCTC. Amino acid sequence: CASSEGADYGYTL.

There are many counts of this clonotype. V usage is TRBV29-1 and J usage is TRBJ2-7; TRBD1 matches 8 bases. The CDR3 totals 13 residues. The ends lost 2 bases at V and 2 bases at J; junction bases unmatched: 2. The V gene's germline CDR1 is SQVTM and CDR2 ANQGSEA. CDR3 in amino acids: CSVEKGQAYEQYF. CDR3 nucleotide sequence: TGCAGCGTTGAAAAGGGACAGGCCTACGAGCAGTACTTC.

The chain carries TRBV5-1 and TRBJ1-2; no reliable D call. CDR3 length: 13 amino acids. Germline assignment: CDR1 SGHRS and CDR2 YFSETQ. Trimming took 3 bases from V and 4 from J, leaving 10 bases between them. The CDR3 protein is CASSWSGSYGYTF. CDR3 DNA sequence: TGCGCCAGCAGCTGGAGTGGCTCCTATGGCTACACCTTC.

V is TRBV25-1 and J is TRBJ1-1, with 7 bases lining up with TRBD1. The CDR3 covers 12 residues. Germline CDR1 is MGHDK and CDR2 is SYGVNS. The V gene end was trimmed by 5 bases and the J gene end by 8 bases; junction bases not matched to a gene: 5. The CDR3 region has the DNA TGTGCCAGCAGTAGGGGGCACGTGGAAGCTTTCTTT. This translates into CASSRGHVEAFF.

This clonotype was recorded at least ten times. This rearrangement joins TRBV5-1 to TRBJ1-1, with D unresolved. Trimming removed 4 bases at V and 5 bases at J, with 9 bases between. The CDR3 consists of 12 residues. Germline V CDR1 and CDR2: SGHRS, YFSETQ. The CDR3 DNA follows: TGCGCCAGCAGCATAACGGGGACTGAAGCTTTCTTT. It codes for CASSITGTEAFF.

The genes are TRBV20-1 and TRBJ2-7; D assignment may be TRBD1 or TRBD2 (5 bases each). The V gene's germline CDR1 is DFQATT and CDR2 SNEGSKA (reference sequence). The V gene lost 5 bases and the J gene lost 1 base, with 18 bases spanning the gap. The CDR3 length is 15 residues. CDR3 nucleotides: TGCAGTGCTTCCCCCGGGACCGGACCTTCCTACGAGCAGTACTTC. It yields the protein CSASPGTGPSYEQYF.

The chain carries TRBV19 and TRBJ2-6, with TRBD1 matching over 8 bases. The CDR3 is 12 residues long. After removal of 0 bases from V and 15 bases from J, the junction contained 1 base not matched to a gene. CDR1 is LNHDA, CDR2 SQIVND, per germline (reference sequence). As DNA, the CDR3 is TGTGCCAGTAGTATAGAGGGACAGGACCTGACTTTC. It yields the protein CASSIEGQDLTF.